What follows describes a single T cell receptor (beta chain). Its matching antigen is unknown. Adult donors, all healthy and HIV-negative, had no recent acute infections or vaccinations. Researchers partitioned CD4+ cells into CD45RA+ naive and CD45RA-negative memory subsets. This entry comes from a study of shared clonotypes between healthy human individuals. Authors' data handling: Filtering was not the same, since immunoSEQ gave junction-only sequences without quality scores. This table comes from immunoSEQ multiplex PCR, and its TCRdb copy is limited to in-frame clones, with some not included. Clone size and V and J calls were adopted from that table, with D and trimming inferred from the DNA. The sample yields 2 million to 2.5 million clones, 93% seen once. Study-wide results and caveats: Only blood underwent sampling, and tissue repertoires likely differ.

Germline V gives CDR1 WSHSY, CDR2 SAAADI. The CDR3 has 14 residues. V gave up 2 bases and J gave up 8 bases, with 10 bases separating them. The sample comprised naive CD4+ T cells from PBMCs. Noted subset: CD45RA+ positively selected. This TCR was recovered from a man aged 18 to 29 in good health. Some clones in this sample may be carry-over from other donors' samples. The gene calls are TRBV10-2 and TRBJ1-6; no clear D. The CDR3 DNA reads TGCGCCAGCAGTGAGGGGGATTTAGATTCACCCCTCCACTTT. Protein sequence: CASSEGDLDSPLHF.